This T cell receptor (beta chain) was identified during a study of T-cell reconstitution after alpha-beta-depleted transplantation in children. This clonotype appeared a few times. This CDR3 has 16 residues. Germline V gene data show CDR1 as KGHSH and CDR2 as LQKENI. Trimming took 8 bases from V and 4 from J, leaving 21 bases between them. Unique molecular identifiers tagged the TCRbeta library. From the PCR reads, TCRdb called clonotypes with MiXCR, one entry per CDR3 protein. The table records about 610,000 distinct CDR3 sequences, about 10% of them present only once. J is TRBJ2-1 and V is TRBV18; no clear D gene. Here the sequenced sample was PBMCs from the stem cell graft donor, taken from the stem cell graft. This receptor was obtained from a human donor who donated a stem cell graft to a child with acute myeloid leukemia. The CDR3 coding sequence is TGTGCCAGCACCCCCCCAAGCGCCTTGCCTTACAATGAGCAGTTCTTC. Its translation is CASTPPSALPYNEQFF. Full variable domain (remainder filled in from reference TRBV18 and TRBJ2-1): NAGVMQNPRHLVRRRGQEARLRCSPMKGHSHVYWYRQLPEEGLKFMVYLQKENIIDESGMPKERFSAEFPKEGPSILRIQQVVRGDSAAYFCASTPPSALPYNEQFFGPGTRLTVL.